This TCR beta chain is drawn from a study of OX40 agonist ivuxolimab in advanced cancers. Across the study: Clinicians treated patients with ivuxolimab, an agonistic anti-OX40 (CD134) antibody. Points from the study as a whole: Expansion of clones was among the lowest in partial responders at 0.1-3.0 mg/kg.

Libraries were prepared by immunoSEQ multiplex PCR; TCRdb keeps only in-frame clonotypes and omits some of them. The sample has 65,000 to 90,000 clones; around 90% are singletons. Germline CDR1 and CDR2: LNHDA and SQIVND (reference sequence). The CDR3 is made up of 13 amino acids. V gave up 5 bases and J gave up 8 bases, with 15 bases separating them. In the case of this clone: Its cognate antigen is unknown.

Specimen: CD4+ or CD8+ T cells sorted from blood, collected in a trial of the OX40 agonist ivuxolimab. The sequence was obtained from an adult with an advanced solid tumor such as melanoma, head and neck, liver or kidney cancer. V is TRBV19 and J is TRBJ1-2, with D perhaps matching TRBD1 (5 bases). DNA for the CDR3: TGTGCCAGTAGTGACGGGACCCTAAGAGGCTACACCTTC. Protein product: CASSDGTLRGYTF.